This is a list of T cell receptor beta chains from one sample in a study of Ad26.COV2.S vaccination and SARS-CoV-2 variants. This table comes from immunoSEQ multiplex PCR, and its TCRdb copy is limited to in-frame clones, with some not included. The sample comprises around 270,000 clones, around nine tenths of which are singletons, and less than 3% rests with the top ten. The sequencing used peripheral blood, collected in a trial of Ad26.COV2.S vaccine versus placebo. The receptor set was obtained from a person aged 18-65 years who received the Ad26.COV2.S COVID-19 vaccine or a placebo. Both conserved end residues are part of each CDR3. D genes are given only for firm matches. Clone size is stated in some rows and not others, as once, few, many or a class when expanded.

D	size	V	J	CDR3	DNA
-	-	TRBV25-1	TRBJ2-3	CASSVAGRTDTQYF	TGTGCCAGCAGTGTCGCGGGACGTACAGATACGCAGTATTTT
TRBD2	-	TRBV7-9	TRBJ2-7	CASSLGRGGPYEQYF	TGTGCCAGCAGCTTGGGGCGGGGGGGCCCCTACGAGCAGTACTTC
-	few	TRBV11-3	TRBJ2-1	CASSLARATEQFF	TGTGCCAGCAGCTTAGCGAGGGCCACTGAGCAGTTCTTC
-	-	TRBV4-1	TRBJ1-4	CASSQGGGARRGKLFF	TGCGCCAGCAGCCAAGGTGGGGGGGCCCGGCGGGGAAAACTGTTTTTT
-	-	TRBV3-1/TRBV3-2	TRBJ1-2	CASSQDSTVGGYTF	TGTGCCAGCAGCCAAGATAGTACAGTGGGTGGCTACACCTTC
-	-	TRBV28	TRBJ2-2	CASSFRATNTGELFF	TGTGCCAGCAGTTTCAGGGCTACGAACACCGGGGAGCTGTTTTTT
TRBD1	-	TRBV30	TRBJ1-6	CAWSVDRTGNNSPLHF	TGTGCCTGGAGTGTAGACCGGACAGGGAATAATTCACCCCTCCACTTT
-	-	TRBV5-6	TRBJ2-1	CASSLGVGEQFF	TGTGCCAGCAGCTTGGGGGTTGGCGAGCAGTTCTTC
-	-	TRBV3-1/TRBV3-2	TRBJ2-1	CASSQGSAGRSYNEQFF	TGTGCCAGCAGCCAAGGGTCAGCGGGTCGCTCCTACAATGAGCAGTTCTTC
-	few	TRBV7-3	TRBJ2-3	CASSLRTDPADTQYF	TGTGCCAGCAGCTTACGTACAGATCCCGCAGATACGCAGTATTTT
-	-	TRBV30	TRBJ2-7	CAWKRFSSGYEQYF	TGTGCCTGGAAGAGGTTTTCCTCCGGTTACGAGCAGTACTTC
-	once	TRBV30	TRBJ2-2	CAWSQGRAGELFF	TGTGCCTGGAGCCAAGGAAGGGCCGGGGAGCTGTTTTTT
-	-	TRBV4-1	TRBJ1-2	CASSQGGGRVTYGYTF	TGCGCCAGCAGCCAAGGGGGGGGCAGGGTCACCTATGGCTACACCTTC
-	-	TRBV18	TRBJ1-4	CASSQGQTQASGKLFF	TGTGCCAGCTCACAAGGACAGACACAGGCGAGTGGAAAACTGTTTTTT
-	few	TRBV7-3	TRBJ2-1	CASSLKGGVNEQFF	TGTGCCAGCAGCTTAAAAGGGGGTGTAAATGAGCAGTTCTTC
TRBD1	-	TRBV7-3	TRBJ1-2	CASSPSGRGLANYGYTF	TGTGCCAGCAGCCCCTCGGGCAGGGGGCTAGCTAACTATGGCTACACCTTC
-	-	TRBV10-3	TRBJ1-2	CAISSGADGYGYTF	TGTGCCATCAGTTCAGGGGCAGACGGCTATGGCTACACCTTC
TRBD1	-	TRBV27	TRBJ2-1	CASISGGPHNEQFF	TGTGCCAGCATCTCAGGGGGTCCACACAATGAGCAGTTCTTC
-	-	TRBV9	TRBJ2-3	CASSYGTLSTDTQYF	TGTGCCAGCAGCTACGGGACTCTTAGCACAGATACGCAGTATTTT
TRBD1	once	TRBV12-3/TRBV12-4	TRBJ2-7	CASSLRQGWEQYF	TGTGCCAGCAGCCTCAGACAGGGTTGGGAGCAGTACTTC
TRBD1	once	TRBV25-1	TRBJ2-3	CASSRSGTGGTDTQYF	TGTGCCAGCAGTAGGTCCGGGACAGGAGGCACAGATACGCAGTATTTT
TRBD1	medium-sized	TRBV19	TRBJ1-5	CASSIGQGRRQPQHF	TGTGCCAGTAGTATTGGACAGGGGAGGCGGCAGCCCCAGCATTTT